This TCR beta chain was captured in a study of blood T cell repertoires in COVID-19. Whole-study context: The analysed material was cDNA or gDNA that came from T cells, B-cell-depleted T cells, or PBMCs.

Method: immunoSEQ multiplex PCR; TCRdb's copy keeps in-frame clones and lacks some. The sample gives 72,000 or so clones, more than 70% of which show up once; about a third is in the top ten. The clonotype comes from a woman older than 75 with active or convalescent COVID-19. Sequenced sample: peripheral blood.

Here the CDR3 reads CASSLLGGTVEAFF. The DNA for the CDR3 is TGTGCCAGCAGTTTATTGGGCGGGACCGTAGAAGCTTTCTTT. The J gene is TRBJ1-1, the V gene TRBV28, with D possibly matching TRBD1 (5 bases). Germline CDR1 MDHEN, CDR2 SYDVKM. The V end was cut by 1 base, the J end by 8 bases, with 14 bases between. This CDR3 is 14 amino acids long.